This TCR beta chain was recovered during a study of vaccination effects on CD4 cells after COVID-19. Overall study: The culture medium for 2 million or so PBMC per well included about 9 IU/ml IL-2 and roughly 10 ug/ml peptides.

The CDR3 is made up of 14 amino acids. Germline V gene data show CDR1 as MDHEN and CDR2 as SYDVKM. The V end was cut by 2 bases, the J end by 4 bases, with 10 bases between. Libraries were prepared by immunoSEQ multiplex PCR; TCRdb keeps only in-frame clonotypes and omits some of them. Of under 35,000 clones in the sample, about 74% were seen once. This clone has just a few counts. What it recognizes is unknown. Isolation of CD4+ T cells took place after about ten days of culture. Participants were given two doses of BNT162b2 or mRNA-1273 vaccine. General study results and limits: Healthy vaccinees showed cross-reactivity with common cold coronaviruses in only 1 of 255 vaccine-induced clones.

Sequencing was performed on CD4+ T cells from PBMCs cultured without peptide, taken after COVID-19 vaccination. The sequence was collected from a human donor who received a COVID-19 vaccine. The chain employs TRBV28 and TRBJ2-3, with D maybe TRBD2 (6 bases). Here the CDR3 DNA reads TGTGCCAGCAGTTTAGTCCAGCGGGCAGATACGCAGTATTTT. Translation gives CASSLVQRADTQYF.